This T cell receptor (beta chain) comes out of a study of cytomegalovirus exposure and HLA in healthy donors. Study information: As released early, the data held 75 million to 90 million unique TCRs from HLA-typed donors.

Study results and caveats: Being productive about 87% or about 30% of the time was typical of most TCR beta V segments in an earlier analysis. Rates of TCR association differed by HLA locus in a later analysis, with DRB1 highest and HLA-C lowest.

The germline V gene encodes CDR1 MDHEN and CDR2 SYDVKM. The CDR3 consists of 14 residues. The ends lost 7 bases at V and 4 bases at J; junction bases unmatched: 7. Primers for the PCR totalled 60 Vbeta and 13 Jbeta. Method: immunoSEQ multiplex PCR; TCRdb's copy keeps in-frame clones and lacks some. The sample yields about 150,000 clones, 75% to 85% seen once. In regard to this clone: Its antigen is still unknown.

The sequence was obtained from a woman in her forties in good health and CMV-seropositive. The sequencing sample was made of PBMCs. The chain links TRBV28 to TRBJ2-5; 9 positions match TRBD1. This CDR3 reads CASISQGAGETQYF. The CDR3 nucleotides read TGTGCCAGCATCTCACAGGGGGCGGGAGAGACCCAGTACTTC.